The 22 T cell receptor beta chains listed next were all sequenced from one sample in a study of blood T cell repertoires in COVID-19. The data were produced by immunoSEQ multiplex PCR, yet TCRdb's version contains in-frame clones alone and is incomplete. The table shows some 240,000 clones, with 65% to 90% occurring only once. What was sequenced was peripheral blood. The receptors derive from a woman aged 65 to 85 with COVID-19, enrolled during active disease.

This rearrangement joins TRBV3-1 (or the pseudogene TRBV3-2) to TRBJ2-2; maybe TRBD1 (6 bases). Germline CDR1 reads LGHDT; CDR2 reads YNNKEL (reference sequence). The CDR3 loop spans 13 amino acids. The germline V and J ends were trimmed by 7 bases and 4 bases, with 10 bases remaining between them. CDR3 sequence: CASKQGSTGELFF. CDR3 DNA sequence: TGTGCCAGCAAACAGGGAAGCACCGGGGAGCTGTTTTTT.

The J gene is TRBJ2-7, the V gene TRBV14; 8 bases match TRBD2. Germline assignment: CDR1 SGHDN and CDR2 FVKESK. This CDR3 contains 17 residues. The junction had 11 bases not matched to a gene; V was cut back by 2 bases and J by 2 bases. CDR3 DNA sequence: TGTGCCAGCAGCCAAATCGCCGGGACTAGAGGGGCCTACGAGCAGTACTTC. Protein: CASSQIAGTRGAYEQYF.

The V call is TRBV21-1, the J call TRBJ2-5; TRBD2, the table's D call, lacks a check against the DNA. TRBV21-1 is a known pseudogene. The CDR3 runs to 20 residues. Here the CDR3 reads CASSKGRREGLIGREETQYF. The CDR3, as DNA: TGTGCCAGCAGCAAAGGGAGGCGGGAGGGCCTAATTGGAAGGGAGGAGACCCAGTACTTC.

The V gene is TRBV25-1, the J gene TRBJ2-6; no clear D gene. Germline CDR1 and CDR2: MGHDK and SYGVNS. The CDR3 contains 15 residues. V lost 1 base, J lost 0 bases, and 4 bases lay in between. The CDR3 sequence: CASSESYSGANVLTF. The CDR3 region has the DNA TGTGCCAGCAGTGAATCGTACTCTGGGGCCAACGTCCTGACTTTC.

V and J are TRBV29-1 and TRBJ1-2; possibly TRBD1 for D (5 bases). Trimming stripped 2 bases from V and 5 bases from J, with 12 bases between. This CDR3 has 13 residues. Germline V gene data show CDR1 as SQVTM and CDR2 as ANQGSEA. CDR3 in amino acids: CSVERSTGYGYTF. CDR3 DNA: TGCAGCGTTGAAAGGTCCACAGGATATGGCTACACCTTC.

The chain couples TRBV3-1 (or the pseudogene TRBV3-2) to TRBJ2-3, with 11 nucleotides matching TRBD2. Germline V lookup: CDR1 LGHDT, CDR2 YNNKEL (reference sequence). This CDR3 region has 15 residues. Unmatched junction bases numbered 8, after V lost 6 bases and J lost 6 bases. CDR3 sequence: CASRYSGGARDTQYF. Written as DNA, the CDR3 is TGTGCCAGCAGGTATAGCGGGGGGGCGCGGGATACGCAGTATTTT.

The CDR3 spells CATSRDSDRGGSNEKLFF. The CDR3 DNA reads TGTGCCACCAGCAGAGATTCAGACAGGGGAGGAAGTAATGAAAAACTGTTTTTT. This sequence joins TRBV15 and TRBJ1-4; 8 bases are shared with TRBD1. The CDR3 totals 18 residues. From germline, CDR1 is LNHNV and CDR2 YYDKDF (reference sequence). Trimming at V came to 0 bases and at J to 4 bases, leaving 10 bases not matched to a gene. Full variable domain (rest looked up from reference TRBV15 and TRBJ1-4): DAMVIQNPRYQVTQFGKPVTLSCSQTLNHNVMYWYQQKSSQAPKLLFHYYDKDFNNEADTPDNFQSRRPNTSFCFLDIRSPGLGDTAMYLCATSRDSDRGGSNEKLFFGSGTQLSVL.

The V call is TRBV19, the J call TRBJ1-2; the D is unclear. From germline, CDR1 is LNHDA and CDR2 SQIVND (reference sequence). Trimming cost V 3 bases and J 7 bases, with 12 bases left between them. The CDR3 length is 13 residues. The CDR3 nucleotides are TGTGCCAGTAGTATCCCGCGGAAAGGTGGCTACACCTTC. Amino acid sequence: CASSIPRKGGYTF.

V usage is TRBV19 and J usage is TRBJ1-4; D might be TRBD1 (5 bases). Trimming removed 3 bases from V and 3 bases from J, with 11 bases in between. The CDR3 extends over 15 amino acids. The germline CDR1 and CDR2 sequences are LNHDA and SQIVND (reference sequence). The CDR3 DNA is TGTGCCAGTAGTATCGGGGGTTGGTCTAATGAAAAACTGTTTTTT. It specifies CASSIGGWSNEKLFF.

This sequence joins TRBV6-1 and TRBJ2-7, with D possibly matching TRBD1 (6 bases). The ends were cut back, 3 bases at V and 0 bases at J, with 12 bases in the middle. Germline values: CDR1 MNHNS, CDR2 SASEGT. The CDR3 length is 15 residues. CDR3 loop: CASSDKGQISYEQYF. CDR3 sequence (DNA): TGTGCCAGCAGTGACAAAGGACAGATCTCCTACGAGCAGTACTTC.

The J gene is TRBJ2-1, the V gene TRBV7-2; the D gene is possibly TRBD1 (6 bases). From germline, CDR1 is SGHTA and CDR2 FQGNSA. The CDR3 sequence is 14 residues long. Deletions cut 1 base from V and 9 bases from J, with 13 bases between. The CDR3 loop is CASSLDREIGEQFF. The CDR3 DNA is TGTGCCAGCAGCTTAGACAGGGAGATAGGTGAGCAGTTCTTC.

This chain links TRBV10-3 with TRBJ1-5; 8 bases fit TRBD1. There are 13 residues in the CDR3. Germline CDR1 is ENHRY and CDR2 is SYGVKD. J was trimmed by 5 bases and V by 5 bases; bases with no gene match: 2. CDR3 region: CAISSDRDQPQHF. The CDR3 DNA sequence: TGTGCCATCAGTTCGGACAGGGATCAGCCCCAGCATTTT.

In its sample, this clone was seen once. This chain connects TRBV3-1 (or the pseudogene TRBV3-2) to TRBJ2-7; 8 bases are a match to TRBD2. Germline V gene sequence: CDR1 LGHDT, CDR2 YNNKEL (reference sequence). The ends lost 1 base at V and 2 bases at J; junction bases unmatched: 4. The CDR3 loop spans 15 amino acids. The CDR3 DNA reads TGTGCCAGCAGCCAAGGACTAGCGCCCACCTACGAGCAGTACTTC. It codes for CASSQGLAPTYEQYF.

DNA of the CDR3: TGTGCCAGTAGTATCGGGTCCCCCATTTTCTATGGCTACACCTTC. It specifies CASSIGSPIFYGYTF. This chain connects TRBV19 to TRBJ1-2; no clear D. Germline V gives CDR1 LNHDA, CDR2 SQIVND (reference sequence). The CDR3 length is 15 residues. V lost 3 bases and J lost 4, with 15 bases in between.

The chain is built from TRBV18 and TRBJ2-5, with 9 positions matching TRBD1. The germline V gene encodes CDR1 KGHSH and CDR2 LQKENI. Losses at the gene ends were 3 bases for V and 2 bases for J; bases not matched to a gene: 4. The CDR3 covers 15 residues. CDR3 coding DNA: TGTGCCAGCTCACCGAGTGACAGGGGGCAAGAGACCCAGTACTTC. Residues: CASSPSDRGQETQYF.

V gene TRBV10-3 combines with J gene TRBJ1-2; 10 bases fit TRBD1. The CDR3 loop spans 16 amino acids. The trim removed 6 bases at V and 2 bases at J, leaving 9 bases unmatched. Germline loops: CDR1 ENHRY, CDR2 SYGVKD. The CDR3 DNA reads TGTGCCATCAGACCCGGGACAGGGGAGCCCAACTATGGCTACACCTTC. Protein sequence: CAIRPGTGEPNYGYTF.

DNA for the CDR3: TGTGCCAGCAGCTTTCGCAGGGATAGCAATCAGCCCCAGCATTTT. Translated, it gives CASSFRRDSNQPQHF. The gene calls are TRBV7-2 and TRBJ1-5, with D possibly TRBD1 on 5 matching bases. Per germline, CDR1 SGHTA and CDR2 FQGNSA. The CDR3 covers 15 residues. V lost 3 bases and J 0 bases, leaving 9 bases between the germline ends. Using reference TRBV7-2 and TRBJ1-5 for the parts outside the CDR3, the full variable domain is GAGVSQSPSNKVTEKGKDVELRCDPISGHTALYWYRQSLGQGLEFLIYFQGNSAPDKSGLPSDRFSAERTGGSVSTLTIQRTQQEDSAVYLCASSFRRDSNQPQHFGDGTRLSIL.

The chain carries TRBV19 and TRBJ1-3, with D possibly matching TRBD1 (6 bases). Germline V gene lookup returns CDR1 LNHDA and CDR2 SQIVND (reference sequence). CDR3 length: 16 amino acids. The ends were cut back, 2 bases at V and 0 bases at J, with 11 bases in the middle. This CDR3 reads CASSIQGKTSGNTIYF. CDR3 nucleotide sequence: TGTGCCAGTAGTATACAGGGGAAGACCTCTGGAAACACCATATATTTT. Full variable domain (rest looked up from reference TRBV19 and TRBJ1-3): DGGITQSPKYLFRKEGQNVTLSCEQNLNHDAMYWYRQDPGQGLRLIYYSQIVNDFQKGDIAEGYSVSREKKESFPLTVTSAQKNPTAFYLCASSIQGKTSGNTIYFGEGSWLTVV.

The chain couples TRBV19 to TRBJ2-1; TRBD2 agrees at 7 bases. After removal of 4 bases from V and 2 bases from J, the junction contained 5 bases not matched to a gene. The CDR3 is 15 amino acids. Germline V lookup: CDR1 LNHDA, CDR2 SQIVND (reference sequence). CDR3 sequence reads: CASSKRGQTYNEQFF. CDR3 in DNA: TGTGCCAGTAGTAAGCGGGGCCAAACCTACAATGAGCAGTTCTTC.

The chain combines TRBV18 with TRBJ2-1; TRBD2 might be the D (6 bases). From germline, CDR1 is KGHSH and CDR2 LQKENI. This CDR3 has 13 amino acids. V lost 3 bases and J lost 9, with 12 bases in between. The CDR3 nucleotides read TGTGCCAGCTCACCCGACGTGGGAGGTGAGCAGTTCTTC. This translates into CASSPDVGGEQFF.

This sequence joins TRBV6-6 and TRBJ1-6; TRBD1 matches at 9 bases. CDR1 is MNHNY and CDR2 is SVGAGI in the germline V gene (reference sequence). After removal of 5 bases from V and 9 bases from J, the junction contained 8 bases not matched to a gene. The CDR3 loop spans 15 amino acids. CDR3 in amino acids: CASSLETGGFSPLHF. Written as DNA, the CDR3 is TGTGCCAGCAGTCTTGAAACAGGGGGCTTTTCACCCCTCCACTTT.

This clone has only a few counts. The rearrangement uses TRBV29-1 and TRBJ2-7; 10 bases fit TRBD1. CDR1 is SQVTM and CDR2 is ANQGSEA in the germline V gene. V lost 2 bases, J lost 1 base, and 11 bases stayed unmatched. The CDR3 is made up of 17 amino acids. The CDR3 spells CSVEISPGQGISYEQYF. The CDR3 DNA reads TGCAGCGTTGAAATTAGCCCGGGACAGGGGATTTCCTACGAGCAGTACTTC.